This T cell receptor (beta chain) emerged from a study of beta chain features in type 1 diabetes. In the study overall: Age, gender and cell yields were similar between patients and healthy donors.

V lost 3 bases and J lost 3, with 5 bases in between. Germline CDR1 DFQATT, CDR2 SNEGSKA (reference sequence). The CDR3 is 11 amino acids. Overall study findings and caveats: In every one of the four CD4+ subsets, TCRB CDR3s were moderately but significantly shorter in Type 1 diabetes patients.

A heparinised blood draw that averaged roughly 100 mL was obtained once from each donor. For this clone: What it binds is not known.

All of the isolated RNA was reverse transcribed, so expressed TCRB transcripts were sequenced. Repertoires were generated with immunoSEQ multiplex PCR, while TCRdb's copy carries only in-frame clones and drops some. The sample lists about 700,000 clones, about an eighth occurring once. The chain has TRBV20-1 and TRBJ1-2, with D unclear. The source is a man in his late teens or twenties with type 1 diabetes. The sample comprised naive CD4+ T cells from blood. CDR3 sequence (DNA): TGCAGTGCTAGTAAGGACTATGGCTACACCTTC. Translation: CSASKDYGYTF.